This record looks at one T cell receptor (beta chain) sequence and its context. V shed 8 bases and J shed 6 bases, with 13 bases lying between them. The CDR3 runs 13 residues. Germline lookup yields CDR1 LNHDA and CDR2 SQIVND (reference sequence). The sample belongs to a study of blood T cell repertoires in COVID-19. On the study more broadly: Collection of acute and convalescent COVID-19 samples took place in the United States, Italy and Spain. From T cells, B-cell-depleted T cells, or PBMCs came the material, which was cDNA or gDNA.

How the authors handled the data: By means of reference gene primer amplification, nucleated cell counts were estimated. TCRdb's copy holds only in-frame clones and misses some; the assay was immunoSEQ multiplex PCR. The DNA gave D and trimming, while V, J and clone size come from that table. The sample gives 180,000 or so clones, just under 80% of which show up once; 2.5% to 3% is in the top ten. The chain uses TRBV19 and TRBJ1-4; D is undetermined. The TCR was taken from an elderly woman with active or convalescent COVID-19. Input material: peripheral blood. The CDR3 loop is CASSVRQYEKLFF. The DNA for the CDR3 is TGTGCCAGTTCAGTGAGGCAATATGAAAAACTGTTTTTT.